Listed here are 11 T cell receptor beta chains from one sample, sequenced in a study of cytomegalovirus exposure and HLA in healthy donors. The study ran its PCR with 60 Vbeta and 13 Jbeta primers. Sequencing was performed with immunoSEQ multiplex PCR; in TCRdb, only in-frame clones are kept and a portion is missing. The sample lists some 200,000 clones; roughly 73% were seen once. Sample: PBMCs. The receptors here all came from a woman aged 25-40 years in good health and CMV-seronegative.

V and J are TRBV4-3 and TRBJ2-7; a possible D gene is TRBD1 (8 bases). The CDR3 loop spans 15 amino acids. V dropped 0 bases and J dropped 11 bases, with 20 bases sitting between them. Germline V CDR1 and CDR2: LGHNA, YSLEER. CDR3 amino acids: CASSQEADREGRKYF. The CDR3 nucleotides read TGCGCCAGCAGCCAAGAGGCGGACAGGGAGGGTCGGAAGTACTTC.

V gene TRBV25-1 combines with J gene TRBJ2-1; 12 bases agree with TRBD2. The germline CDR1 and CDR2 sequences are MGHDK and SYGVNS. CDR3 length: 15 amino acids. V trimming: 5 bases; J trimming: 4 bases; junction bases outside the gene matches: 3. CDR3 sequence (DNA): TGTGCCAGCAGTACTAGCGGGGGGCGTTACAATGAGCAGTTCTTC. Residues: CASSTSGGRYNEQFF. The complete variable domain, with remaining parts taken from reference TRBV25-1 and TRBJ2-1, reads EADIYQTPRYLVIGTGKKITLECSQTMGHDKMYWYQQDPGMELHLIHYSYGVNSTEKGDLSSESTVSRIRTEHFPLTLESARPSHTSQYLCASSTSGGRYNEQFFGPGTRLTVL.

The rearrangement joins TRBV5-1 to TRBJ2-1, with 8 bases identical to TRBD1. J gave up 2 bases and V 3 bases, and 4 bases lay outside the gene matches. CDR1 is SGHRS, CDR2 YFSETQ, per germline. The CDR3 is 15 amino acids. CDR3: CASSSGQGPYNEQFF. The CDR3 bases are TGCGCCAGCAGCTCCGGACAGGGCCCCTACAATGAGCAGTTCTTC. Complete variable domain (other parts from reference TRBV5-1 and TRBJ2-1): KAGVTQTPRYLIKTRGQQVTLSCSPISGHRSVSWYQQTPGQGLQFLFEYFSETQRNKGNFPGRFSGRQFSNSRSEMNVSTLELGDSALYLCASSSGQGPYNEQFFGPGTRLTVL.

The rearrangement links TRBV30 to TRBJ2-7; 7 bases are shared with TRBD1. CDR3 length equals 15 residues. After removal of 5 bases from V and 3 bases from J, the junction contained 13 bases not matched to a gene. Germline values: CDR1 GTSNPN, CDR2 SVGIG (reference sequence). DNA of the CDR3: TGTGCCTGGGGAGAGGGACAGATGGGGCTCTACGAGCAGTACTTC. Amino acid sequence: CAWGEGQMGLYEQYF.

This clone was detected a few times. The chain employs TRBV4-3 and TRBJ2-1; perhaps TRBD2 as D (5 bases). Trimming pared 1 base from V and 5 bases from J, leaving 21 bases between. Germline lookup yields CDR1 LGHNA and CDR2 YSLEER. CDR3 length: 18 residues. In DNA, the CDR3 is TGCGCCAGCAGCCAAGTTGGTTTTTCTCGGGCGGAGGACAATGAGCAGTTCTTC. Its protein product is CASSQVGFSRAEDNEQFF.

J is TRBJ1-1 and V is TRBV19; no clear D. Germline CDR1 and CDR2: LNHDA and SQIVND (reference sequence). V lost 5 bases to trimming and J lost 4 bases, with 11 bases between them. The CDR3 is 13 residues long. CDR3 nucleotides: TGTGCCAGTAGTTCCACCGGGAGCACTGAAGCTTTCTTT. This sequence encodes CASSSTGSTEAFF.

This chain joins TRBV6-6 and TRBJ2-5; D possibly corresponds to TRBD2 (6 bases). Trimming stripped 4 bases from V and 5 bases from J, with 20 bases between. Germline-derived CDR1 and CDR2 are MNHNY and SVGAGI (reference sequence). This CDR3 is 16 amino acids long. The CDR3 spells CASSLPGPRAGETQYF. The CDR3 nucleotides read TGTGCCAGCAGTTTACCGGGACCGAGGGCGGGGGAGACCCAGTACTTC.

This chain uses TRBV7-9 with TRBJ1-5; D possibly corresponds to TRBD1 (5 bases). Trimming removed 4 bases at V and 6 bases at J, with 13 bases between. This CDR3 region has 14 residues. The V gene's germline CDR1 is SEHNR and CDR2 FQNEAQ (reference sequence). CDR3 residues: CASSSFRDRQPQHF. Here the CDR3 DNA reads TGTGCCAGCAGCTCTTTCAGGGATCGTCAGCCCCAGCATTTT.

There are a few counts of this clone. The CDR3 nucleotides read TGTGCCAGCAGCTCAGGTTGGGGACAGGTTGGAGAAAAACTGTTTTTT. This gives the protein CASSSGWGQVGEKLFF. This chain uses TRBV11-2 with TRBJ1-4; 8 bases agree with TRBD1. This CDR3 has 16 residues. V shed 4 bases and J 8 bases; nucleotides not matched to a gene: 12. Germline CDR1 is SGHAT and CDR2 is FQNNGV.

This chain links TRBV7-9 with TRBJ2-5; TRBD2 might be the D (6 bases). V shed 0 bases and J shed 4 bases, with 6 bases lying between them. Germline CDR1 reads SEHNR; CDR2 reads FQNEAQ (reference sequence). The CDR3 sequence is 13 residues long. The CDR3 loop reads CASSLAGGETQYF. The CDR3 DNA reads as TGTGCCAGCAGCTTAGCGGGGGGAGAGACCCAGTACTTC.

This chain joins TRBV7-6 and TRBJ1-3, with 11 bases lining up with TRBD1. V lost 5 bases to trimming and J lost 5 bases; unmatched junction nucleotides: 5. In germline, CDR1 is SGHVS, CDR2 FNYEAQ. CDR3 length: 15 residues. The CDR3 DNA sequence: TGTGCCAGCAGCCGAGGGACAGGGGGAAGAAACACCATATATTTT. Amino acids: CASSRGTGGRNTIYF.